Reported below is one T cell receptor beta chain. Use of 60 Vbeta and 13 Jbeta primers characterized the PCR. The table came from immunoSEQ multiplex PCR; TCRdb's copy has only in-frame clones and leaves some out. The table shows approximately 140,000 clones, with 73% occurring only once. This specimen belongs to a study of cytomegalovirus exposure and HLA in healthy donors. Germline lookup yields CDR1 MNHEY and CDR2 SMNVEV (reference sequence). V gave up 8 bases and J gave up 0 bases; unmatched junction bases: 6. There are 15 residues in the CDR3. This sequence was found in a human donor in good health. The genes are TRBV27 and TRBJ1-1; 10 bases line up with TRBD1. The sample consisted of PBMCs. The CDR3 reads CASLPGTGVNTEAFF. Written as DNA, the CDR3 is TGTGCCAGCCTTCCCGGGACAGGGGTGAACACTGAAGCTTTCTTT.